This T cell receptor beta chain was captured by sequencing in a study of response to subunit inactivated influenza vaccine. Study results and caveats: The authors proposed limited new T cell recruitment per seasonal influenza vaccination.

This clonotype occurred a few times. Its antigen remains unknown. V gave up 10 bases and J gave up 6 bases; unmatched junction bases: 10. This CDR3 is 13 amino acids long. Germline V gene sequence: CDR1 SNHLY, CDR2 FYNNEI. TCRdb independently ran MiXCR on the RT-PCR reads; one entry per CDR3 protein. In the table there are about 190,000 distinct CDR3 sequences, about 15% of which are singletons. The receptor's source is a man aged 50-59 years who received an inactivated influenza vaccine. The V call is TRBV2, the J call TRBJ1-2; 8 nucleotides line up with TRBD1. Sequencing was performed on CD8+ T cells sorted from PBMCs, taken about 5 days after vaccination. The CDR3 DNA follows: TGTGCCAACAAAGACAGGGGAGGGGATGGCTACACCTTC. It specifies CANKDRGGDGYTF.